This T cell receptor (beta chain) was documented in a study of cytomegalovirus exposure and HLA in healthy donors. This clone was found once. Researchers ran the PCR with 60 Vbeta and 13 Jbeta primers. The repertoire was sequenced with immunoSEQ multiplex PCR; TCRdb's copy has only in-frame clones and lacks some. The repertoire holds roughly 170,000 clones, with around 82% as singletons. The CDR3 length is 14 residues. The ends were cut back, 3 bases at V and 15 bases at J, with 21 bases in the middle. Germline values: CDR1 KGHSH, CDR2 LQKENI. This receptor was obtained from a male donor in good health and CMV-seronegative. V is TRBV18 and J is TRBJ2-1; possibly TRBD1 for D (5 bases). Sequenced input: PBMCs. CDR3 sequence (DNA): TGTGCCAGCTCACCTTCCCAGAGAGCCGAAAGGGGGTTCTTC. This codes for CASSPSQRAERGFF.